The clone carrying this TCR beta chain appeared many times. Antigen specificity is unknown. These data come from a study of T cells in Graves' hyperthyroidism and ophthalmopathy. Across the study: The authors collected peripheral blood at initial diagnosis, before any treatment.

Study outcomes and limitations: A model of 13 V-J features distinguished ophthalmopathy from stable hyperthyroidism.

This CDR3 has 15 residues. Trimming took 0 bases from V and 3 from J, leaving 14 bases between them. Germline assignment: CDR1 SQVTM and CDR2 ANQGSEA. Amplification yielded TCR beta CDR3 regions, with RNA transcripts as the source. HTBI primers were used for first-round RT-PCR of the TCR CDR3. TCRdb fed the multiplex PCR reads into MiXCR, producing one record per CDR3 protein. Counted here are hundreds of thousands of distinct CDR3 sequences, about 14% occurring once; the ten biggest clones make up approximately 4.2%. A patient was excluded if there was uncontrolled infection, other autoimmune disease, pregnancy or lactation. In making diagnoses, clinical symptoms, serum thyroxine and TRAb, thyroid ultrasound and orbital computed tomography were all used.

This receptor was obtained from a woman aged 40 to 50 with Graves' ophthalmopathy. The sequenced material came from blood. V is TRBV29-1 and J is TRBJ1-2; the D gene is possibly TRBD1 (6 bases). The CDR3 DNA reads TGCAGCGTTGAAGACTGGGGGGCGAGGCACTATGGCTACACCTTC. It yields the protein CSVEDWGARHYGYTF.